This TCR beta chain came from a study of blood T cells in healthy people across ages. Every sample gave at least 6 micrograms of total RNA when it was extracted. This clonotype was observed a handful of times. This CDR3 spans 14 amino acids. With 4 bases removed from V and 5 bases from J, the gap between germline ends came to 17 bases. Germline V gene lookup returns CDR1 DFQATT and CDR2 SNEGSKA (reference sequence). Using a J-beta primer mix together with a sample-barcoded 5' primer, a second PCR was run for roughly 6 to 12 cycles. Each single sample gave us at least 3 million CDR3-containing paired-end reads. In TCRdb, the 5' RACE reads were re-called with MiXCR into one record per CDR3 protein. This sample yields more than 1 million distinct CDR3 sequences, of which 40% to 45% are seen a single time; approximately 20% belongs to the top ten.

J is TRBJ2-5 and V is TRBV20-1; D might be TRBD2 (6 bases). The receptor was derived from an older woman in good health. The sample taken for sequencing was blood. The CDR3 is CSAKQLGLRETQYF. CDR3 DNA sequence: TGCAGTGCTAAACAACTGGGACTGAGGGAGACCCAGTACTTC.